The 19 T cell receptor beta chains in this list originate from one sample, sequenced in a study of blood T cells in healthy people across ages. A J-beta primer mix and a sample-barcoded 5' primer were used in a second PCR of roughly 6 to 11 cycles. TCRdb redid the calling of the 5' RACE reads with MiXCR, one entry per CDR3 protein. Here the sample spans 650,000 to 800,000 distinct CDR3 sequences, around 45% being singletons. The material sequenced was blood. Receptors originate from a man between 60 and 75 years old in good health.

This clonotype was seen a handful of times. This chain links TRBV30 with TRBJ2-1; D not certain. V was pared by 3 bases and J by 9 bases, with 15 bases between. The CDR3 extends over 13 amino acids. Germline CDR1 reads GTSNPN; CDR2 reads SVGIG (reference sequence). The DNA of the CDR3 is TGTGCCTGGAGCAAATCGGTCCGAACTGAGCAGTTCTTC. Translated: CAWSKSVRTEQFF.

Regarding this clonotype: An end of the junction differs from the germline gene, which may be a read error. V and J are TRBV30 and TRBJ1-6; 8 positions agree with TRBD1. The germline V gene encodes CDR1 GTSNPN and CDR2 SVGIG (reference sequence). There are 15 residues in the CDR3. The CDR3 coding sequence is TGTGCCTGGAGTGCCGGACAGGGAGAGATTTCACCCCCCCACTTT. Translated: CAWSAGQGEISPPHF.

This clonotype has more than one count but fewer than ten. V usage is TRBV11-2 and J usage is TRBJ2-3, with TRBD2 matching 13 bases. This CDR3 is 23 amino acids long. After removal of 2 bases from V and 3 bases from J, the junction contained 23 bases not matched to a gene. Germline CDR1 SGHAT, CDR2 FQNNGV. In DNA, the CDR3 is TGTGCCAGCAGCTTAATTCCGATTCCAGACCTGGGACTAGCGGGATATACTACAGATACGCAGTATTTT. Its protein product is CASSLIPIPDLGLAGYTTDTQYF.

This clonotype occurred once. This sequence joins TRBV7-8 and TRBJ1-4; D possibly corresponds to TRBD1 (5 bases). The germline CDR1 and CDR2 sequences are SGHVS and FQNEAQ. V lost 0 bases, J lost 5 bases, and 10 bases lay in between. This CDR3 has 15 residues. In nucleotides, the CDR3 is TGTGCCAGCAGCTTAGCGCGGGCAGGGAATGAAAAACTGTTTTTT. It yields the protein CASSLARAGNEKLFF.

This sequence joins TRBV20-1 and TRBJ2-3; D remains unclear. This CDR3 region has 13 residues. With 6 bases removed from V and 9 bases from J, the gap between germline ends came to 19 bases. Germline V CDR1 and CDR2: DFQATT, SNEGSKA (reference sequence). CDR3 protein: CSARPSMADTQYF. The CDR3 nucleotides are TGCAGTGCCCGCCCCTCTATGGCCGACACGCAGTATTTT.

This clonotype was picked up many times. This chain joins TRBV4-1 and TRBJ2-5; D might be TRBD1 (5 bases). The CDR3 is made up of 14 amino acids. The germline V and J ends were trimmed by 4 bases and 1 base, with 10 bases remaining between them. The germline V gene has CDR1 MGHRA and CDR2 YSYEKL. The CDR3 coding sequence is TGCGCCAGCAGCCCCGGTAGGGGCCAAGAGACCCAGTACTTC. Translation gives CASSPGRGQETQYF.

For the CDR3, the DNA is TGTGCCAGCACCTGGGGGGAAATCACCGGGGAGCTGTTTTTT. This encodes CASTWGEITGELFF. The chain combines TRBV12-3 or TRBV12-4 with TRBJ2-2, with a weak D call TRBD2 (6 bases). The CDR3 runs 14 residues. V lost 7 bases and J lost 4, with 13 bases in between.

This clonotype has more than one count but fewer than ten. The gene calls are TRBV11-2 and TRBJ2-7; D unresolved. CDR1 SGHAT and CDR2 FQNNGV come from the germline V gene. The CDR3 is 14 amino acids. Trimming shortened V by 3 bases and J by 0 bases, and 9 bases separated the two germline ends. The DNA of the CDR3 is TGTGCCAGCAGCTTCGTCGAGGTCTCCTACGAGCAGTACTTC. Its translation is CASSFVEVSYEQYF.

This rearrangement joins TRBV20-1 to TRBJ2-5; 8 bases fit TRBD2. Looked up from germline, CDR1 is DFQATT and CDR2 is SNEGSKA (reference sequence). The CDR3 has 14 residues. V dropped 4 bases and J dropped 5; count of bases not matched to a gene: 9. As DNA, the CDR3 is TGCAGTGCTACAGCGCGACTAGCGTTTGAGACCCAGTACTTC. Residues: CSATARLAFETQYF.

The rearrangement uses TRBV12-3 or TRBV12-4 and TRBJ1-2, with 8 nucleotides matching TRBD1. V was pared by 6 bases and J by 4 bases, with 10 bases of the junction left unmatched. This CDR3 region has 15 residues. The CDR3 DNA reads as TGTGCCAGCAGCGGACCAGGGGGCGGCGGCTATGGCTACACCTTC. Translating gives CASSGPGGGGYGYTF.

The rearrangement uses TRBV28 and TRBJ2-7; 11 bases fit TRBD1. The CDR3 loop spans 17 amino acids. The junction had 14 bases not matched to a gene; V was cut back by 6 bases and J by 4 bases. Germline V gene lookup returns CDR1 MDHEN and CDR2 SYDVKM. CDR3 protein: CASRTTGTGGKMYEQYF. Here the CDR3 DNA reads TGTGCCAGCAGAACCACGGGGACAGGGGGTAAAATGTACGAGCAGTACTTC.

This clonotype has only a few counts. The chain combines TRBV20-1 with TRBJ1-4; no reliable D call. Germline V CDR1 and CDR2: DFQATT, SNEGSKA (reference sequence). Trimming took 3 bases from V and 3 from J, leaving 2 bases between them. This CDR3 contains 11 residues. The CDR3 DNA sequence: TGCAGTGCTAGCCCTAATGAAAAACTGTTTTTT. Translated, it gives CSASPNEKLFF.

V is TRBV20-1 and J is TRBJ2-1; D may be TRBD2 (6 bases). The CDR3 spans 13 residues. Trimming removed 3 bases at V and 8 bases at J, with 14 bases between. Germline CDR1 reads DFQATT; CDR2 reads SNEGSKA (reference sequence). In nucleotides, the CDR3 is TGCAGTGCTAGGGAGGTGTGGGGGGATGAGCAGTTCTTC. As protein: CSAREVWGDEQFF.

This clonotype was seen a handful of times. V and J are TRBV10-3 and TRBJ2-7; tentatively, D is TRBD1 (6 bases). From germline, CDR1 is ENHRY and CDR2 SYGVKD. V lost 4 bases, J lost 1 base, and 11 bases lay in between. The CDR3 sequence is 14 residues long. The CDR3 coding sequence is TGTGCCATCAGTGGCCGACAGGAATCCTACGAGCAGTACTTC. Translating gives CAISGRQESYEQYF.

This chain uses TRBV11-2 with TRBJ2-1, with D perhaps matching TRBD2 (6 bases). The CDR3 runs to 16 residues. V was shortened by 3 bases and J by 0 bases, with 12 bases between the two germline ends. Looked up from germline, CDR1 is SGHAT and CDR2 is FQNNGV. CDR3 residues: CASSFLGTYSYNEQFF. Written as DNA, the CDR3 is TGTGCCAGCAGCTTTCTCGGGACTTACTCCTACAATGAGCAGTTCTTC.

This clonotype was detected a few times. The chain carries TRBV4-3 and TRBJ1-5; perhaps TRBD1 as D (6 bases). Per the germline V gene, CDR1 is LGHNA and CDR2 is YSLEER. Trimming stripped 4 bases from V and 0 bases from J, with 10 bases between. The CDR3 runs to 15 residues. The CDR3 protein is CASSRDTYSNQPQHF. The CDR3 DNA is TGCGCCAGCAGCCGGGACACCTATAGCAATCAGCCCCAGCATTTT.

The chain recombines TRBV5-1 with TRBJ2-6; a possible D gene is TRBD1 (6 bases). The CDR3 length is 16 residues. V was cut by 3 bases and J by 1 base, with 11 bases left in between. The germline gives CDR1 SGHRS, CDR2 YFSETQ. The CDR3 DNA sequence: TGCGCCAGCAGCTCGGACAGACGGTCTGGGGCCAACGTCCTGACTTTC. Its protein product is CASSSDRRSGANVLTF.

This clonotype showed up just a few times. The rearrangement uses TRBV20-1 and TRBJ2-4; 7 bases align to TRBD2. CDR3 length equals 14 residues. The germline gives CDR1 DFQATT, CDR2 SNEGSKA (reference sequence). V dropped 0 bases and J dropped 6; count of bases not matched to a gene: 5. Written as DNA, the CDR3 is TGCAGTGCTAGAGATTCGGGGGGACCAAACATTCAGTACTTC. Amino acids: CSARDSGGPNIQYF.

The chain combines TRBV4-1 with TRBJ2-4; no clear D gene. The DNA end lines up better with TRBJ2-5; the J call may be wrong. Germline V gene data show CDR1 as MGHRA and CDR2 as YSYEKL. The CDR3 sequence is 16 residues long. The CDR3 DNA is TGCGCCAGCAGCCAAGGTGCCGGTCCAAGGCAAGAGACCCAGTACTTC. It specifies CASSQGAGPRQETQYF.